This T cell receptor beta chain stems from a study of T cell responses to AZD1222 COVID-19 vaccine. General observations from the study: Donors, mostly white British, included more females; clonal diversity was possibly underestimated.

The germline V gene has CDR1 WNHNN and CDR2 SYGVQD (reference sequence). This CDR3 is 16 amino acids long. J was trimmed by 3 bases and V by 2 bases; bases with no gene match: 3. Remarks on this clone: The antigen is undetermined.

The method was immunoSEQ multiplex PCR; TCRdb's version includes in-frame clones alone and lacks a portion of them. The table includes roughly 48,000 clones, about 91% detected once. The TCR originated in an adult who received the AZD1222 COVID-19 vaccine. The source was peripheral blood, collected 28 days after the second AZD1222 dose. The V gene is TRBV10-1, the J gene TRBJ2-2, with 10 positions matching TRBD2. The CDR3 sequence: CASSEGLAEHTGELFF. The DNA for the CDR3 is TGCGCCAGCAGTGAGGGACTAGCGGAGCACACCGGGGAGCTGTTTTTT.